Below are 14 T cell receptor beta chains sequenced from a single sample in a study of cytomegalovirus exposure and HLA in healthy donors (dated by TCRdb to about 2017). The protocol used for the library was the immunoSEQ multiplex PCR assay. A mixture of 60 forward primers for TCR Vbeta segments and 13 reverse primers for TCR Jbeta segments was used in the multiplex PCR. The source is immuneACCESS, and TCRdb retained only in-frame sequences with V and J called. Part of the clones is not carried over; for the studies checked, unresolved V genes explain less than half of this, and the remainder is unexplained. This sample's table carries 100,000 to 150,000 clones. In total, the top ten clones hold over 2% of the sample. The sample was PBMCs. The receptors here all came from a man aged 40-55 years in good health and CMV-seronegative.

V and J are TRBV5-1 and TRBJ2-7; 14 bases fit TRBD2. CDR3 length equals 15 residues. V dropped 2 bases and J dropped 3; count of bases not matched to a gene: 1. Germline CDR1 is SGHRS and CDR2 is YFSETQ. For the CDR3, the DNA is TGCGCCAGCAGCTTCGGGACTAGCGGGAGCTACGAGCAGTACTTC. This translates into CASSFGTSGSYEQYF. Filled out from reference TRBV5-1 and TRBJ2-7, the complete variable domain reads KAGVTQTPRYLIKTRGQQVTLSCSPISGHRSVSWYQQTPGQGLQFLFEYFSETQRNKGNFPGRFSGRQFSNSRSEMNVSTLELGDSALYLCASSFGTSGSYEQYFGPGTRLTVT.

This chain connects TRBV19 to TRBJ2-1; the D gene is possibly TRBD2 (7 bases). Germline CDR1 is LNHDA and CDR2 is SQIVND (reference sequence). This CDR3 has 17 residues. V shed 5 bases and J shed 2 bases, with 19 bases lying between them. This chain's CDR3 is CASSWGGRGLAYNEQFF. Here the CDR3 DNA reads TGTGCCAGTAGTTGGGGGGGCAGGGGACTCGCCTACAATGAGCAGTTCTTC.

This sequence joins TRBV19 and TRBJ2-7, with TRBD2 matching over 7 bases. The junction had 4 bases not matched to a gene; V was cut back by 5 bases and J by 0 bases. The germline V gene encodes CDR1 LNHDA and CDR2 SQIVND (reference sequence). This CDR3 is built from 14 residues. This CDR3 is CASSGGSPSYEQYF. The CDR3 DNA is TGTGCCAGTAGTGGCGGGAGCCCCTCCTACGAGCAGTACTTC.

This chain links TRBV5-6 with TRBJ2-2; 8 bases are a match to TRBD1. The CDR3 is 16 residues long. The V segment lost 0 bases and the J segment 4 bases; nucleotides outside the gene matches: 5. Germline-derived CDR1 and CDR2 are SGHDT and YYEEEE. The CDR3 DNA sequence: TGTGCCAGCAGCTTGGCAGGGGGCGCGGGCACCGGGGAGCTGTTTTTT. Its protein is CASSLAGGAGTGELFF.

A note on this clone: One end of the junction varies from germline; a read error may be responsible. The J gene is TRBJ2-7, the V gene TRBV2; D uncertain. The V gene's germline CDR1 is SNHLY and CDR2 FYNNEI. CDR3 length: 11 amino acids. CDR3 loop: CASRISYEQYF. Here the CDR3 DNA reads TGTGCCAGCAGGATTTCCTATGAGCAGTACTTC.

This chain uses TRBV7-8 with TRBJ2-7; 8 nucleotides align to TRBD2. CDR3 length: 16 amino acids. V lost 1 base and J lost 2; bases outside the gene matches: 7. The germline V gene encodes CDR1 SGHVS and CDR2 FQNEAQ. The CDR3 DNA reads as TGTGCCAGCAGCTTAGGGCTAGCGGGTGCCACCTACGAGCAGTACTTC. This translates into CASSLGLAGATYEQYF.

This chain joins TRBV18 and TRBJ2-3; a possible D gene is TRBD2 (7 bases). Germline V gives CDR1 KGHSH, CDR2 LQKENI. Trimming shortened V by 2 bases and J by 4 bases, and 13 bases separated the two germline ends. The CDR3 runs to 15 residues. CDR3 DNA sequence: TGTGCCAGCTCACCAACACAGGGAGGGGCAGATACGCAGTATTTT. As protein: CASSPTQGGADTQYF.

This chain uses TRBV5-4 with TRBJ1-2; 8 bases align to TRBD1. The CDR3 runs to 13 residues. With V trimmed by 3 bases and J by 4 bases, 2 bases remained unmatched. The germline gives CDR1 SGHNT, CDR2 YYREEE (reference sequence). Here the CDR3 reads CASSSDRGYGYTF. CDR3 coding DNA: TGTGCCAGCAGCTCCGACAGGGGCTATGGCTACACCTTC.

The V and J genes are TRBV18 and TRBJ1-1; D is possibly TRBD1 (6 bases). The CDR3 runs 12 residues. Germline V CDR1 and CDR2: KGHSH, LQKENI. V lost 1 base and J 6 bases, leaving 6 bases between the germline ends. CDR3 nucleotide sequence: TGTGCCAGCTCACCACAGGGGGCTGAAGCTTTCTTT. Translation: CASSPQGAEAFF.

The gene calls are TRBV16 and TRBJ1-5, with D uncertain. CDR1 is KGHSY, CDR2 FQNENV, per germline. The CDR3 runs 15 residues. Deletions cut 0 bases from V and 7 bases from J, with 13 bases between. The CDR3 protein is CASSQSSPSGQPQHF. CDR3 DNA sequence: TGTGCCAGCAGCCAATCGTCCCCCAGCGGACAGCCCCAGCATTTT.

The chain combines TRBV13 with TRBJ2-7; 8 positions agree with TRBD1. In germline, CDR1 is PRHDT, CDR2 FYEKMQ (reference sequence). The CDR3 spans 16 residues. The V gene end was trimmed by 3 bases and the J gene end by 2 bases; junction bases not matched to a gene: 9. The CDR3 loop is CASSLAAGGLAYEQYF. The CDR3 nucleotides are TGTGCCAGCAGCTTGGCCGCAGGGGGCCTCGCCTACGAGCAGTACTTC.

The V call is TRBV6-6, the J call TRBJ1-4; a weak D match, TRBD1 (6 bases). Trimming removed 0 bases from V and 12 bases from J, with 11 bases in between. The CDR3 has 13 amino acids. CDR1 is MNHNY, CDR2 SVGAGI, per germline (reference sequence). The CDR3 DNA reads TGTGCCAGCAGTTACTCGATGGGACAAGAACTGTTTTTT. Residues: CASSYSMGQELFF.

V gene TRBV9 combines with J gene TRBJ2-6; 8 bases are shared with TRBD2. Germline V gene lookup returns CDR1 SGDLS and CDR2 YYNGEE. This CDR3 has 17 amino acids. After removal of 3 bases from V and 9 bases from J, the junction contained 14 bases not matched to a gene. CDR3 loop: CASSARSGNGVGNVLTF. The CDR3 nucleotides read TGTGCCAGCAGCGCCCGTAGCGGGAACGGGGTAGGCAACGTCCTGACTTTC.

The V and J genes are TRBV13 and TRBJ2-7, with D possibly being TRBD2 (6 bases). Germline V lookup: CDR1 PRHDT, CDR2 FYEKMQ (reference sequence). CDR3 length: 14 amino acids. The V gene lost 3 bases and the J gene lost 4 bases, with 13 bases spanning the gap. CDR3 sequence reads: CASSFSGAGYEQYF. In DNA, the CDR3 is TGTGCCAGCAGCTTTTCTGGGGCGGGGTACGAGCAGTACTTC.